The 8 T cell receptor beta chains reported below all come from one sample, sequenced in a study of blood T cell repertoires in COVID-19. TCRdb's copy holds only in-frame clones and misses some; the assay was immunoSEQ multiplex PCR. The sample shows about 64,000 clones, roughly 88% of them seen only once. Sequences were obtained from peripheral blood. These receptors all stem from a man between 70 and 80 years old with acute or convalescent COVID-19.

The rearrangement links TRBV7-9 to TRBJ1-3; 7 nucleotides align to TRBD1. The CDR3 sequence is 15 residues long. CDR1 and CDR2 (germline): SEHNR, FQNEAQ (reference sequence). The V and J ends lost 2 bases and 4 bases, in that order; junction bases with no gene match: 5. CDR3: CASSLRQTGGNTIYF. As DNA, the CDR3 is TGTGCCAGCAGCTTACGACAGACAGGGGGAAACACCATATATTTT.

The chain joins TRBV7-6 to TRBJ2-6, with D perhaps TRBD1 (5 bases). Germline V gene sequence: CDR1 SGHVS, CDR2 FNYEAQ. Deletions cut 5 bases from V and 1 base from J, with 12 bases between. The CDR3 totals 16 residues. The DNA for the CDR3 is TGTGCCAGCAGCGATTCAGGGTTGTCTGGGGCCAACGTCCTGACTTTC. Its protein is CASSDSGLSGANVLTF.

Here the CDR3 reads CASSLRQGNEKLFF. Here the CDR3 DNA reads TGTGCCAGCAGCTTACGACAGGGTAATGAAAAACTGTTTTTT. The chain recombines TRBV7-2 with TRBJ1-4, with 7 bases matching TRBD1. Trimming removed 2 bases from V and 4 bases from J; junction bases left unmatched: 1. This CDR3 has 14 residues. From germline, CDR1 is SGHTA and CDR2 FQGNSA.

The genes are TRBV7-9 and TRBJ2-7; D is possibly TRBD1 (8 bases). Trimming left V 0 bases short and J 4 bases short, with 19 bases between. Germline-derived CDR1 and CDR2 are SEHNR and FQNEAQ (reference sequence). The CDR3 is made up of 17 amino acids. As DNA, the CDR3 is TGTGCCAGCAGCTTAGCGCCCGGGGGGACAGGAGGATACGAGCAGTACTTC. It encodes CASSLAPGGTGGYEQYF. Full variable domain (missing parts from reference TRBV7-9 and TRBJ2-7): DTGVSQNPRHKITKRGQNVTFRCDPISEHNRLYWYRQTLGQGPEFLTYFQNEAQLEKSRLLSDRFSAERPKGSFSTLEIQRTEQGDSAMYLCASSLAPGGTGGYEQYFGPGTRLTVT.

The chain couples TRBV10-3 to TRBJ2-5; D is unclear. Germline V gene lookup returns CDR1 ENHRY and CDR2 SYGVKD. This CDR3 region has 15 residues. V lost 2 bases, J lost 2 bases, and 12 bases lay in between. CDR3 sequence (DNA): TGTGCCATCAGTGAGACTGGATCCGGGCAAGAGACCCAGTACTTC. This gives the protein CAISETGSGQETQYF.

This sequence joins TRBV7-9 and TRBJ1-4, with 10 positions matching TRBD1. The CDR3 loop spans 16 amino acids. Unmatched junction bases numbered 9, after V lost 4 bases and J lost 7 bases. The germline V gene has CDR1 SEHNR and CDR2 FQNEAQ (reference sequence). The CDR3 loop reads CASSSLMGQGSEKLFF. In DNA, the CDR3 is TGTGCCAGCAGCTCGCTAATGGGACAGGGGAGTGAAAAACTGTTTTTT.

The genes are TRBV30 and TRBJ1-5; no clear D gene. The V gene lost 0 bases and the J gene lost 3 bases, with 6 bases spanning the gap. This CDR3 is 13 amino acids long. Germline lookup yields CDR1 GTSNPN and CDR2 SVGIG (reference sequence). As DNA, the CDR3 is TGTGCCTGGAGTGTACAAAACAATCAGCCCCAGCATTTT. Protein sequence: CAWSVQNNQPQHF.

The V call is TRBV9, the J call TRBJ2-2; TRBD2 aligns across 7 bases. Per germline, CDR1 SGDLS and CDR2 YYNGEE. This CDR3 spans 12 amino acids. The ends lost 5 bases at V and 7 bases at J; junction bases unmatched: 2. CDR3 sequence reads: CASSPGGGELFF. The CDR3 region has the DNA TGTGCCAGCAGTCCGGGGGGCGGGGAGCTGTTTTTT.